The T cell receptor beta chain described here comes from a study of naive and memory T cell subsets. CDR3 length equals 15 residues. Germline loops: CDR1 MDHEN, CDR2 SYDVKM. Trimming removed 7 bases from V and 1 base from J; junction bases left unmatched: 4. CD4 T cells were positively selected, then CD8 T cells from the CD4-negative fraction. Study-level results: Naive repertoires, especially CD8, held a few larger clonotypes, possibly memory cells re-expressing CD45RA. In naive cells, over 90% of TCR sequences were seen only once. Between naive and memory subsets, TCR abundance power law exponents differed. Findings for naive and memory subsets could not be checked against ground truth.

Both TRBC1 and TRBC2 were covered by a beta constant-region primer of two equimolar oligonucleotides. Ligated cDNA was amplified by four rounds of PCR with nested alpha and beta constant-region primers and SP2. TCRdb re-derived calls from the UMI-ligation and nested PCR reads in MiXCR, one entry per CDR3 protein. The sample has more than 95,000 distinct CDR3 sequences, roughly 14% seen once. This clonotype was picked up many times. Its antigen remains unknown. The V call is TRBV28, the J call TRBJ2-2; 9 nucleotides line up with TRBD1. This sequence originates from a human donor in good health. The specimen sequenced was naive CD8+ T cells from blood. As DNA, the CDR3 is TGTGCCAGCACCGCGGACAGGGGGAACACCGGGGAGCTGTTTTTT. It is translated as CASTADRGNTGELFF.